Listed below are T cell receptor beta chains from one sample, sequenced in a study of blood T cell repertoires in COVID-19. TCRdb's table, derived via immunoSEQ multiplex PCR, lists solely in-frame clones and lacks some. Among 56,000 or so clones listed, around four fifths were seen once. Sequencing was performed on peripheral blood. The receptors here all came from a woman of 80 years or more with acute or convalescent COVID-19. Both conserved end residues are trimmed from each CDR3. The order of the fields is clone size, V gene, CDR3 protein. Clone size is given for some rows only: seen once, a few or many times, or a class if the clone is expanded.

clone_size: few
v_call: TRBV7-7
cdr3_aa: ASSLAAGGYNEQF

clone_size: -
v_call: TRBV7-3
cdr3_aa: ASSLEKIGGYTEAF

clone_size: few
v_call: TRBV7-9
cdr3_aa: ASSLFTRSSGELF

clone_size: -
v_call: TRBV5-6
cdr3_aa: ASSPWAETQY

clone_size: -
v_call: TRBV7-8
cdr3_aa: ASSPGDSLNSYNEQF

clone_size: -
v_call: TRBV5-1
cdr3_aa: ASSLGTGSNQPQH

clone_size: -
v_call: TRBV5-4
cdr3_aa: ASSLGGGVTEAF

clone_size: -
v_call: TRBV3-1/TRBV3-2
cdr3_aa: ASSPNRQGAGWSPLH

clone_size: -
v_call: TRBV10-2
cdr3_aa: ASSPQGARNQPQH

clone_size: -
v_call: TRBV6-6
cdr3_aa: ASNQGNSNQPQH

clone_size: -
v_call: TRBV7-3
cdr3_aa: ASSRTEGEQF

clone_size: -
v_call: TRBV6-1
cdr3_aa: ASSDWGQNNSPLH

clone_size: -
v_call: TRBV11-2
cdr3_aa: ASSFGQLRRGYT